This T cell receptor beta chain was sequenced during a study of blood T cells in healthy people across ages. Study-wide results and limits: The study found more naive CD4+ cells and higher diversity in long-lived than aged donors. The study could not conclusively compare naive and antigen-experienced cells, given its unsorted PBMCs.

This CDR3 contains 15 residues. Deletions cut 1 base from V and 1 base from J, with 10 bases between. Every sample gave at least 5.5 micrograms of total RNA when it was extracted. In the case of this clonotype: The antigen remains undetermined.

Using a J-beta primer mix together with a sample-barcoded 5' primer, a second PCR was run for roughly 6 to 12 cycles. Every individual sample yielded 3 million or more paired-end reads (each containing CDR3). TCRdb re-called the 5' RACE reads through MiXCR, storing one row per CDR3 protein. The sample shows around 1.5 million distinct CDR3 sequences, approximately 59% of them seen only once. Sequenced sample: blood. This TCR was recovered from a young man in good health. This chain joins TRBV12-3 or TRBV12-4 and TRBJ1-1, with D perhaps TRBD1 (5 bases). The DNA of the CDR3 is TGTGCCAGCAGTTTAGGGGGGTCCGGGAACACTGAAGCTTTCTTT. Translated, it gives CASSLGGSGNTEAFF.